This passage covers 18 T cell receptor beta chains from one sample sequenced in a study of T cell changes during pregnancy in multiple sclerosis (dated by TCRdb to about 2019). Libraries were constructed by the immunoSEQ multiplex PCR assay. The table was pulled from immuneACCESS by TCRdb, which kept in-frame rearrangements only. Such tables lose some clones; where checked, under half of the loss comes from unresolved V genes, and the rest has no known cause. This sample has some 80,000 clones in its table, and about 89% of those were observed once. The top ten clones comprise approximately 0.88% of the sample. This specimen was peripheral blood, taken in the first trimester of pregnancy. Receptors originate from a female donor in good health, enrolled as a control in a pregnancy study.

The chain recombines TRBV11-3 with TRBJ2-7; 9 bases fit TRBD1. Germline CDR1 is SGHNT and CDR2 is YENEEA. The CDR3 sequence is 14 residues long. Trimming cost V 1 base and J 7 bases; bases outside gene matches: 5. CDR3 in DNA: TGTGCCAGCAGCTTAGGGACAGGGGCAGGGGAGCAGTACTTC. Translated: CASSLGTGAGEQYF.

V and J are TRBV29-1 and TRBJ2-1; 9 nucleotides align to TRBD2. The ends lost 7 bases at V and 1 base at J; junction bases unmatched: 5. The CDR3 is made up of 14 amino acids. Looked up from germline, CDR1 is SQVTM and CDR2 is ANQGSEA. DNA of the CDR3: TGCAGCGGAGGGACTAGCCATTCCTACAATGAGCAGTTCTTC. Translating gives CSGGTSHSYNEQFF.

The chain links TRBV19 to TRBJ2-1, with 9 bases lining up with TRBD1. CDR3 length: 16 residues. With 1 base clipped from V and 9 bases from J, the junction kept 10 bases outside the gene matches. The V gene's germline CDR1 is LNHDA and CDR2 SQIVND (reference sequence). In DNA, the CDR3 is TGTGCCAGTAGTATAGGTGATGGACAGGGGCTAGGTGAGCAGTTCTTC. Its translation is CASSIGDGQGLGEQFF.

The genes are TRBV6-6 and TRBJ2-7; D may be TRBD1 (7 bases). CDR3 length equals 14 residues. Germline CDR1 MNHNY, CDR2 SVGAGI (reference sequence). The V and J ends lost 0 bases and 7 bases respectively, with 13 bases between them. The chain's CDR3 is CASSYSKAGGEQYF. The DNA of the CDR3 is TGTGCCAGCAGTTACTCGAAGGCAGGGGGGGAGCAGTACTTC.

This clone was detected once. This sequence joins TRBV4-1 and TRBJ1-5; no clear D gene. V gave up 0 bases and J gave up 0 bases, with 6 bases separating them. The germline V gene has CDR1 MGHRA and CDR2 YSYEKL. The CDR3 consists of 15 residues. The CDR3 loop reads CASSQEPLSNQPQHF. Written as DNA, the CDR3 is TGCGCCAGCAGCCAAGAACCACTTAGCAATCAGCCCCAGCATTTT.

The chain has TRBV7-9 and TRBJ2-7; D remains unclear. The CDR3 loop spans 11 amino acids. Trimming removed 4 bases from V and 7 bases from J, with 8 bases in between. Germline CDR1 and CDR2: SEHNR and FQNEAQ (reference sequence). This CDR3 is CASSSFSEQYF. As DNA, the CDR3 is TGTGCCAGCAGCTCTTTTAGTGAGCAGTACTTC.

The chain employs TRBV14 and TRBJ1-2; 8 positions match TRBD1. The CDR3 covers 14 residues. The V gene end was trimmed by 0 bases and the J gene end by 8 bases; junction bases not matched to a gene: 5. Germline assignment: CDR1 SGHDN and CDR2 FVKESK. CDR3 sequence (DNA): TGTGCCAGCAGCCAAGATCAGGACAGGGAGGGCTACACCTTC. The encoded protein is CASSQDQDREGYTF.

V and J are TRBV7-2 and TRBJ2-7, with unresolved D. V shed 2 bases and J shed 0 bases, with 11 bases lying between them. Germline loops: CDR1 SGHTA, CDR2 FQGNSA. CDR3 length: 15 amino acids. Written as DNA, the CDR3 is TGTGCCAGCAGCTTACAAGACTTAAGCTCCTACGAGCAGTACTTC. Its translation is CASSLQDLSSYEQYF.

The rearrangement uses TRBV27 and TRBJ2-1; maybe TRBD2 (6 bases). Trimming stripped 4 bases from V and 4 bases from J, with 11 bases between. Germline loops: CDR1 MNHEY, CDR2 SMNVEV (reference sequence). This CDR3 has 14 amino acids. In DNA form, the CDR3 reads TGTGCCAGCAGTTCCGTGGGGGGATACAATGAGCAGTTCTTC. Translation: CASSSVGGYNEQFF.

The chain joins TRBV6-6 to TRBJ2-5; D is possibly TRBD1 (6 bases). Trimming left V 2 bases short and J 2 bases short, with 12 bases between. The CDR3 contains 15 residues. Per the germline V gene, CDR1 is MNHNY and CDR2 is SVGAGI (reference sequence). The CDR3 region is CASSYGGLLQETQYF. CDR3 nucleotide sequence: TGTGCCAGCAGTTACGGGGGCCTACTTCAAGAGACCCAGTACTTC.

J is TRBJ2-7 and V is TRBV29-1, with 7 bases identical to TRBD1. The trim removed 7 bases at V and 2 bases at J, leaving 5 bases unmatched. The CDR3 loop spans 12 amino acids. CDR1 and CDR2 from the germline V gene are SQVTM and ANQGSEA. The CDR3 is CSAQGQAYEQYF. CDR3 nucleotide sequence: TGCAGCGCCCAAGGACAGGCCTACGAGCAGTACTTC.

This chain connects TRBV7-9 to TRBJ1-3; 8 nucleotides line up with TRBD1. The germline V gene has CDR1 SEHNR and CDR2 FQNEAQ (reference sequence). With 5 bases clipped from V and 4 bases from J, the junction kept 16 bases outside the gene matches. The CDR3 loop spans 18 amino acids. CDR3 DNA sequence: TGTGCCAGCAGCCCTCCTTCATCCACAGGGGGGGAAGGAAACACCATATATTTT. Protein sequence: CASSPPSSTGGEGNTIYF.

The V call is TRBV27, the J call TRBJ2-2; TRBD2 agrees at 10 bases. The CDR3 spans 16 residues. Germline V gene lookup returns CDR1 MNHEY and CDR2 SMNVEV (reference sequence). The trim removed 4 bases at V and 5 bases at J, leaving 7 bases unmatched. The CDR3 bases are TGTGCCAGCAGTTGGGAAATAGCGGGGGGTACCGGGGAGCTGTTTTTT. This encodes CASSWEIAGGTGELFF.

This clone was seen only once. The CDR3 here is CASSALGYNEQFF. The DNA of the CDR3 is TGTGCCAGCAGCGCCCTAGGTTACAATGAGCAGTTCTTC. The chain recombines TRBV11-3 with TRBJ2-1, with unresolved D. Germline V gene lookup returns CDR1 SGHNT and CDR2 YENEEA. The CDR3 covers 13 residues. Deletions cut 5 bases from V and 4 bases from J, with 9 bases between.

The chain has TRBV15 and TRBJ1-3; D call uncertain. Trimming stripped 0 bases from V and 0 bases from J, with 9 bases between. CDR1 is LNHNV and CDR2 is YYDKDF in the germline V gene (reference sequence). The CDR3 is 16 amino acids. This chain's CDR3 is CATSRDKRNSGNTIYF. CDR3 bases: TGTGCCACCAGCAGAGATAAGAGAAACTCTGGAAACACCATATATTTT. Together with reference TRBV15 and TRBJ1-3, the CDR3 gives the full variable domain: DAMVIQNPRYQVTQFGKPVTLSCSQTLNHNVMYWYQQKSSQAPKLLFHYYDKDFNNEADTPDNFQSRRPNTSFCFLDIRSPGLGDTAMYLCATSRDKRNSGNTIYFGEGSWLTVV.

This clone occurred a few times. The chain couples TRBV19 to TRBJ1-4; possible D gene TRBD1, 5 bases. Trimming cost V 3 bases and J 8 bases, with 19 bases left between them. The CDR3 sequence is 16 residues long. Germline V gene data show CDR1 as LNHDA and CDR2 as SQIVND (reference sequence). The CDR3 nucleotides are TGTGCCAGTAGTATGCCGCTCGTCCAGGGATCCGAAAAACTGTTTTTT. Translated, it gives CASSMPLVQGSEKLFF.

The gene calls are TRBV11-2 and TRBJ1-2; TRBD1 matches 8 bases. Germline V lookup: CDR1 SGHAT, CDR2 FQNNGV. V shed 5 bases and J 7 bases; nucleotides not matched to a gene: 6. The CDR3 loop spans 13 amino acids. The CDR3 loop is CASSAAGGSGYTF. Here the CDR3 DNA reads TGTGCCAGCAGCGCCGCAGGGGGCTCTGGCTACACCTTC.

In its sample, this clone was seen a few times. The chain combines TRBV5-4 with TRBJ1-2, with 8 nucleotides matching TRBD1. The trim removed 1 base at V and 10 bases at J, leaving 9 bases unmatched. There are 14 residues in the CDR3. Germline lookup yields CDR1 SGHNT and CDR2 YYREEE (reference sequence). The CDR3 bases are TGTGCCAGCAGCTTGCCCGGGACAGGTGCCGACTACACCTTC. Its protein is CASSLPGTGADYTF.